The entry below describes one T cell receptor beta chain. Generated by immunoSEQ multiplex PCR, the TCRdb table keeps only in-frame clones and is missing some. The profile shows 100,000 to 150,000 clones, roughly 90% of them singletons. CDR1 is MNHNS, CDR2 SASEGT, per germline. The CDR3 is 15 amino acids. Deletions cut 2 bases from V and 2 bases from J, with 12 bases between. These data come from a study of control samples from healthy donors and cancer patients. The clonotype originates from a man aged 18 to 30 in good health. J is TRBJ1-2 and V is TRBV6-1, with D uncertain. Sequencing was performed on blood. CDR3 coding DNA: TGTGCCAGCAGTGAACAGACCGCTACCAACTATGGCTACACCTTC. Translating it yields CASSEQTATNYGYTF.